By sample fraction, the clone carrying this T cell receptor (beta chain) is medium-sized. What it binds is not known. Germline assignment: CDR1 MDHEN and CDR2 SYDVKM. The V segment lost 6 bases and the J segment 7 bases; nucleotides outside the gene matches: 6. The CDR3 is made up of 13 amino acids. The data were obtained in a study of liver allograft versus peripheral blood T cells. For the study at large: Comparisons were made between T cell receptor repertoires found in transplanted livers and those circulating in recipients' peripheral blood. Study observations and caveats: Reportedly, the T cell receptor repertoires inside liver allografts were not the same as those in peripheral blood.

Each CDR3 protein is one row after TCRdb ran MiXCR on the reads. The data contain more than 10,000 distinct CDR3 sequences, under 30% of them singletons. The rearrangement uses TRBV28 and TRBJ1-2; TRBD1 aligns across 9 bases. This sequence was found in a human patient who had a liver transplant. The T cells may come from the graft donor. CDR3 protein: CASSRGQGGGYTF. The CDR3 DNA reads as TGTGCCAGCAGCAGGGGACAGGGAGGTGGCTACACCTTC.